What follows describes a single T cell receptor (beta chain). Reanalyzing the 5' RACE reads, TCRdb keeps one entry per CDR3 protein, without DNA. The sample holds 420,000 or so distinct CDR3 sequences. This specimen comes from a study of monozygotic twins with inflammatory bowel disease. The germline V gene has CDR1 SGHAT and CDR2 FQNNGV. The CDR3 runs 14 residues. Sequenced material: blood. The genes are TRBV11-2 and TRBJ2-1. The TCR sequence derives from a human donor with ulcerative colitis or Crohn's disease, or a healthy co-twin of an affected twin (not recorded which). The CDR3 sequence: CASSLAEYYNEQFF.